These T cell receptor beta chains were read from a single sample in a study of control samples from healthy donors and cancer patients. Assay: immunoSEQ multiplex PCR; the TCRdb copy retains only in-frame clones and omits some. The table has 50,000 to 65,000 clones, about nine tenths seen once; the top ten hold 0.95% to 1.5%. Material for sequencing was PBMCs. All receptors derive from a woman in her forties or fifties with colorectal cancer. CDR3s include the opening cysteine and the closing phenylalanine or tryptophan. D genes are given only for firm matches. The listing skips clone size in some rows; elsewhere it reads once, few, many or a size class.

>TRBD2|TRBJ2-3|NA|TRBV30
CAWSRFLAGADTQYF
TGTGCCTGGAGTCGGTTCCTAGCGGGAGCAGATACGCAGTATTTT
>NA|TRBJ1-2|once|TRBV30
CAVTGISQRIDGYTF
TGTGCCGTAACCGGTATATCCCAGAGGATCGACGGCTACACCTTC
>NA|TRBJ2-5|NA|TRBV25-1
CASSEAPFEETQYF
TGTGCCAGCAGTGAGGCCCCTTTCGAAGAGACCCAGTACTTC
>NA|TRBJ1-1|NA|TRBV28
CASSLYSNTEAFF
TGTGCCAGCAGTTTATATTCGAACACTGAAGCTTTCTTT
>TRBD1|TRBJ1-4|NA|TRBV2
CASARQGLNEKLFF
TGTGCCAGCGCAAGACAGGGACTTAATGAAAAACTGTTTTTT
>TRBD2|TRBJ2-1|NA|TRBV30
CAWSRLAGFNEQFF
TGTGCCTGGAGTCGACTAGCGGGATTCAATGAGCAGTTCTTC
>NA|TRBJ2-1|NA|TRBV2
CAAERDTTLNEQFF
TGTGCCGCTGAGAGGGACACTACTTTGAATGAGCAGTTCTTC
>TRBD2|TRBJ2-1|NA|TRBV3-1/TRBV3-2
CASSQDLAGGGKVYNEQFF
TGTGCCAGCAGCCAAGATCTAGCGGGAGGCGGGAAAGTATACAATGAGCAGTTCTTC
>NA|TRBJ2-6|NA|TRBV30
CAWSVILGGAGANVLTF
TGTGCCTGGAGTGTAATATTAGGGGGGGCTGGGGCCAACGTCCTGACTTTC
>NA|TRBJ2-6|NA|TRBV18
CASSPGSAGANVLTF
TGTGCCAGCTCACCAGGTTCTGCTGGGGCCAACGTCCTGACTTTC
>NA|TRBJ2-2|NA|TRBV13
CASSPAGTYSGELFF
TGTGCCAGCAGCCCAGCCGGGACGTATTCCGGGGAGCTGTTTTTT
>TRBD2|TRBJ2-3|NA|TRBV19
CASSIVAGAADTQYF
TGTGCCAGTAGTATAGTAGCGGGGGCCGCAGATACGCAGTATTTT
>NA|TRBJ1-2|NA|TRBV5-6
CASDYQGNGGYTF
TGTGCCAGCGACTATCAGGGGAATGGGGGCTACACCTTC
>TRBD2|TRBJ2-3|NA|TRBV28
CASSTTLSGRAKDTQYF
TGTGCCAGCAGTACCACCCTTAGCGGGAGGGCCAAAGATACGCAGTATTTT
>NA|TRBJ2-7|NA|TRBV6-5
CASTLNHRGEQYF
TGTGCCAGCACCCTAAATCATCGCGGCGAGCAGTACTTC
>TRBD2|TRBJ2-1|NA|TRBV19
CASRGTSYYNEQFF
TGTGCCAGTAGGGGGACTAGTTACTACAATGAGCAGTTCTTC
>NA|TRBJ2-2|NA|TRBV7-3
CASSLLGAPGELFF
TGTGCCAGCAGCTTATTAGGGGCGCCCGGGGAGCTGTTTTTT
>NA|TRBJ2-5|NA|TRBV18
CASSSDGQETQYF
TGTGCCAGCTCATCCGACGGCCAAGAGACCCAGTACTTC
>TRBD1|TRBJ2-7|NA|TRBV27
CASRRIEGQGKYEQYF
TGTGCCAGCAGAAGGATAGAGGGACAGGGAAAATACGAGCAGTACTTC
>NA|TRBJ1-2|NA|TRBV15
CATSRDDLYGYTF
TGTGCCACCAGCCGGGACGACCTCTATGGCTACACCTTC
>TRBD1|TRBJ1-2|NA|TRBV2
CASSETGTGVGGYTF
TGTGCCAGCAGTGAAACTGGGACAGGAGTGGGCGGCTACACCTTC
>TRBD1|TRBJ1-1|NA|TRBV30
CAWSSEGARAFF
TGTGCCTGGAGCTCGGAGGGGGCGCGGGCTTTCTTT
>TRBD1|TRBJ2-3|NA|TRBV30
CACGTASTDTQYF
TGTGCCTGCGGGACAGCTTCCACAGATACGCAGTATTTT
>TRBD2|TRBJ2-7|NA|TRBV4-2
CASSHTLGLAGGYLSYEQYF
TGTGCCAGCAGCCATACCTTGGGGCTAGCGGGAGGCTACCTCTCCTACGAGCAGTACTTC
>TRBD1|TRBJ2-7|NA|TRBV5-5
CASSLSPGTGSGEQYF
TGTGCCAGCAGCTTAAGTCCCGGGACAGGGTCGGGCGAGCAGTACTTC
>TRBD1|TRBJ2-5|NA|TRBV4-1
CASSQAADRPYQETQYF
TGCGCCAGCAGCCAAGCCGCGGACAGGCCCTACCAAGAGACCCAGTACTTC
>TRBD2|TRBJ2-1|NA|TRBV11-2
CASSPQVSPRAGAEQFF
TGTGCCAGCAGCCCGCAGGTGTCCCCCAGGGCGGGAGCGGAGCAGTTCTTC
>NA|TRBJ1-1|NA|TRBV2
CASRPGSLNTEAFF
TGTGCCAGCAGGCCAGGGTCTCTGAACACTGAAGCTTTCTTT
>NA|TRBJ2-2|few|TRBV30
CAWRGDMNTGELFF
TGTGCCTGGAGGGGGGACATGAACACCGGGGAGCTGTTTTTT
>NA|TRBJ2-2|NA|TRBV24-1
CATSDAGSNTGELFF
TGTGCCACCAGTGATGCGGGTTCTAACACCGGGGAGCTGTTTTTT
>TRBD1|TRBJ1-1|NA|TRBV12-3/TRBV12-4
CASSLQGGTEAFF
TGTGCCAGCAGTCTACAGGGGGGAACTGAAGCTTTCTTT
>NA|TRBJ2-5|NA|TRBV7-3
CASSLSYGETQYF
TGTGCCAGCAGCTTAAGTTACGGCGAGACCCAGTACTTC
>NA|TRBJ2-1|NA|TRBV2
CASFRHGEQFF
TGTGCCAGCTTTCGCCATGGCGAGCAGTTCTTC
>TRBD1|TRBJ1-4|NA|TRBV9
CASSVGGGSNEKLFF
TGTGCCAGCAGCGTAGGAGGGGGCTCTAACGAAAAACTGTTTTTT
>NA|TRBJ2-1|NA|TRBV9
CASSEGGQGAYNEQFF
TGTGCCAGCAGCGAAGGGGGGCAGGGGGCCTACAATGAGCAGTTCTTC
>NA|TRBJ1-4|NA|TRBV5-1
CASSFYGGATNEKLFF
TGCGCCAGCAGCTTCTATGGGGGCGCAACTAATGAAAAACTGTTTTTT
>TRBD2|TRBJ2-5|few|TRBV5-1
CASSSTGLAGGRAGTQYF
TGCGCCAGCAGCTCCACGGGGCTAGCGGGAGGCAGGGCAGGGACCCAGTACTTC
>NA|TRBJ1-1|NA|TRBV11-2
CASSLLGWTEAFF
TGTGCCAGCAGCTTATTGGGGTGGACTGAAGCTTTCTTT
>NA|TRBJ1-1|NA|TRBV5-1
CASSGGDGWTEAFF
TGCGCCAGCAGCGGAGGGGACGGATGGACTGAAGCTTTCTTT
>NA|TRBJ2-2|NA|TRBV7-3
CASSLSVSRAAGELFF
TGTGCCAGCAGCTTATCAGTCTCCCGAGCAGCCGGGGAGCTGTTTTTT
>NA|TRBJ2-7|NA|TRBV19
CASSDAQGPPGYEQYF
TGTGCCAGTAGTGACGCACAGGGCCCGCCGGGTTACGAGCAGTACTTC
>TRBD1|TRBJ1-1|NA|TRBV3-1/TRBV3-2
CASSHRDRGTEAFF
TGTGCCAGCAGCCACCGGGACAGGGGCACTGAAGCTTTCTTT
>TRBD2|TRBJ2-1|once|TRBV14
CASSRSGTSGNNEQFF
TGTGCCAGCAGCCGCTCCGGGACTAGCGGAAACAATGAGCAGTTCTTC
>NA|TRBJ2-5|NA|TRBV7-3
CASSLSPGSGETQYF
TGTGCCAGCAGCTTATCTCCAGGGAGCGGAGAGACCCAGTACTTC
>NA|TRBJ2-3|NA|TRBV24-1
CATSVSQAEDTQYF
TGTGCCACCAGTGTAAGCCAGGCCGAAGATACGCAGTATTTT
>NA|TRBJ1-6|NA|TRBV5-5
CASRNVGAGVNSPLHF
TGTGCCAGCAGGAATGTTGGGGCAGGGGTGAATTCACCCCTCCACTTT
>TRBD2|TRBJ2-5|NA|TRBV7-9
CASSPWGGETQYF
TGTGCCAGCAGCCCCTGGGGGGGGGAGACCCAGTACTTC
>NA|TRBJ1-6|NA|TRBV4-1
CASSQEGTASPLHF
TGCGCCAGCAGCCAAGAGGGTACAGCATCACCCCTCCACTTT